Presented here are 30 T cell receptor beta chains from one specimen sequenced in a study of naive and memory T cell subsets. Two oligonucleotides, mixed equimolar, formed the beta constant-region primer covering TRBC1 and TRBC2. TCRdb reprocessed the UMI-ligation and nested PCR reads with MiXCR, giving one entry per CDR3 protein. In the table there are 89,000 or so distinct CDR3 sequences, under 15% of which are singletons. The sequenced material came from central memory CD4+ T cells from blood. The receptors come from a human donor in good health.

Many counts were recorded for this clonotype. The rearrangement links TRBV28 to TRBJ2-3; 15 bases agree with TRBD2. The V gene's germline CDR1 is MDHEN and CDR2 SYDVKM. The CDR3 extends over 16 amino acids. Trimming removed 6 bases from V and 3 bases from J; junction bases left unmatched: 4. CDR3 DNA: TGTGCCAGCAGGGTCGGGACTAGCGGGAGGACAGATACGCAGTATTTT. It encodes CASRVGTSGRTDTQYF.

This clonotype came up a few times. This sequence joins TRBV28 and TRBJ1-2; 10 bases fit TRBD1. The length of the CDR3 is 14 residues. The germline V gene encodes CDR1 MDHEN and CDR2 SYDVKM. The junction had 3 bases not matched to a gene; V was cut back by 4 bases and J by 4 bases. Here the CDR3 DNA reads TGTGCCAGCAGTTCCTGGACAGGGGGCTATGGCTACACCTTC. Translating gives CASSSWTGGYGYTF.

This clonotype ranks as medium-sized. V is TRBV7-2 and J is TRBJ2-5; D remains ambiguous. This CDR3 region has 12 residues. Germline V gene sequence: CDR1 SGHTA, CDR2 FQGNSA. V was clipped by 5 bases and J by 3 bases, with 7 bases between them. CDR3: CASSPAEETQYF. The CDR3, as DNA: TGTGCCAGCAGCCCAGCCGAAGAGACCCAGTACTTC.

A few counts support this clonotype. The chain links TRBV20-1 to TRBJ2-1; 11 nucleotides align to TRBD2. V gave up 1 base and J gave up 9 bases; unmatched junction bases: 11. The CDR3 loop spans 16 amino acids. Germline CDR1 and CDR2: DFQATT and SNEGSKA (reference sequence). This CDR3 reads CSARAVTSGRLSEQFF. The CDR3 nucleotides read TGCAGTGCTAGAGCTGTAACTAGCGGGAGACTGAGTGAGCAGTTCTTC.

This clonotype showed up many times. The rearrangement links TRBV18 to TRBJ1-1, with D possibly being TRBD1 (6 bases). The CDR3 is 14 amino acids. Trimming cost V 5 bases and J 1 base, with 11 bases left between them. The germline CDR1 and CDR2 sequences are KGHSH and LQKENI. DNA for the CDR3: TGTGCCAGCTCAACAACAGGGAAGAACACTGAAGCTTTCTTT. Protein sequence: CASSTTGKNTEAFF.

Here the CDR3 DNA reads TGTGCCAGCAGCCCGGACAGGTTACTCCAAGAGACCCAGTACTTC. Protein: CASSPDRLLQETQYF. J is TRBJ2-5 and V is TRBV7-9, with 7 bases identical to TRBD1. Germline V gene lookup returns CDR1 SEHNR and CDR2 FQNEAQ (reference sequence). The length of the CDR3 is 15 residues. J gave up 1 base and V 5 bases, and 7 bases lay outside the gene matches.

This clonotype was found many times. The rearrangement joins TRBV14 to TRBJ1-5; 8 bases fit TRBD1. V shed 5 bases, J shed 3 bases, and the junction held 9 bases outside the gene matches. The CDR3 runs 16 residues. The V gene's germline CDR1 is SGHDN and CDR2 FVKESK. Written as DNA, the CDR3 is TGTGCCAGCAGCTCTTTTTGGACAGGGTTCAATCAGCCCCAGCATTTT. Amino acid sequence: CASSSFWTGFNQPQHF.

This clonotype has more than one count but fewer than ten. J is TRBJ2-1 and V is TRBV6-1; a weak D match, TRBD1 (5 bases). V lost 5 bases and J 7 bases, leaving 18 bases between the germline ends. Germline V gene lookup returns CDR1 MNHNS and CDR2 SASEGT. This CDR3 is built from 15 residues. CDR3 residues: CASSSAGSSWNEQFF. Written as DNA, the CDR3 is TGTGCCAGCAGTTCTGCAGGGTCCTCTTGGAATGAGCAGTTCTTC.

This clonotype showed up just a few times. CDR3 bases: TGTGCCAGCAGCTTAACTCTCGGTGAAGCTTTCTTT. Its translation is CASSLTLGEAFF. The chain employs TRBV7-2 and TRBJ1-1; D uncertain. CDR3 size: 12 residues. Trimming stripped 2 bases from V and 7 bases from J, with 8 bases between. Germline loops: CDR1 SGHTA, CDR2 FQGNSA.

The rearrangement uses TRBV28 and TRBJ2-5; D could derive from TRBD1 or TRBD2 (6 bases each). In germline, CDR1 is MDHEN, CDR2 SYDVKM. V was clipped by 1 base and J by 5 bases, with 11 bases between them. The CDR3 spans 14 residues. The CDR3 DNA reads TGTGCCAGCAGTTTATTAGGAGGGGGGGAGACCCAGTACTTC. It yields the protein CASSLLGGGETQYF.

As concerns this clonotype: This may arise from a read error, as a much more abundant clone is one base away. The V call is TRBV2, the J call TRBJ2-7; D unresolved. Germline values: CDR1 SNHLY, CDR2 FYNNEI. The germline V and J ends were trimmed by 2 bases and 3 bases, with 8 bases remaining between them. This CDR3 is 13 amino acids long. The CDR3 loop reads CASSERIFYEQYF. The CDR3 nucleotides are TGTGCCAGCAGTGAACGGATATTCTACGAGCAGTACTTC.

This clonotype was seen ten or more times. The genes are TRBV2 and TRBJ2-1; no firm D call. The length of the CDR3 is 12 residues. The ends were cut back, 4 bases at V and 5 bases at J, with 6 bases in the middle. Germline CDR1 is SNHLY and CDR2 is FYNNEI. The CDR3 spells CASSAQDNEQFF. CDR3 coding DNA: TGTGCCAGCAGTGCCCAGGACAATGAGCAGTTCTTC.

This clonotype was seen a handful of times. The V call is TRBV6-5, the J call TRBJ1-2, with 7 bases fitting TRBD1. The CDR3 runs to 16 residues. From germline, CDR1 is MNHEY and CDR2 SVGAGI. With 0 bases clipped from V and 5 bases from J, the junction kept 9 bases outside the gene matches. The CDR3 nucleotides are TGTGCCAGCAGTTACTCTTCCGGCAGGGGGGCTTATGGCTACACCTTC. The encoded protein is CASSYSSGRGAYGYTF.

This clonotype was seen many times. V gene TRBV20-1 combines with J gene TRBJ2-1; D possibly corresponds to TRBD2 (7 bases). This CDR3 contains 14 residues. CDR1 and CDR2 from the germline V gene are DFQATT and SNEGSKA (reference sequence). The V and J ends lost 3 bases and 3 bases respectively, with 12 bases between them. CDR3 region: CSARGEGVYNEQFF. Written as DNA, the CDR3 is TGCAGTGCTAGGGGGGAGGGGGTCTACAATGAGCAGTTCTTC.

This clonotype has a count of ten or more. The chain is built from TRBV18 and TRBJ2-1, with D perhaps being TRBD1 or TRBD2 (7 bases each). Germline CDR1 and CDR2: KGHSH and LQKENI. The CDR3 consists of 15 residues. Trimming shortened V by 4 bases and J by 7 bases, and 17 bases separated the two germline ends. The CDR3 nucleotides are TGTGCCAGCTCACTTGAGACAGGGAGGGGGAATGAGCAGTTCTTC. This gives the protein CASSLETGRGNEQFF.

This chain connects TRBV7-2 to TRBJ2-1; no clear D. Trimming stripped 5 bases from V and 9 bases from J, with 17 bases between. The CDR3 has 14 residues. CDR1 SGHTA and CDR2 FQGNSA come from the germline V gene. The DNA of the CDR3 is TGTGCCAGCAGCCAGCAGGCCCTTCGTGGTGAGCAGTTCTTC. It is translated as CASSQQALRGEQFF.

To note about this clonotype: Just one base apart from a much larger clone, this may be a read error. V and J are TRBV20-1 and TRBJ1-5; 7 positions match TRBD1. The assigned J gene may be wrong: the sequence end matches TRBJ2-3 better. Germline V gives CDR1 DFQATT, CDR2 SNEGSKA (reference sequence). CDR3 length: 15 residues. CDR3 protein: CSASTSQGRGEAQYF. The CDR3 coding sequence is TGCAGTGCTAGTACTTCACAGGGGAGAGGCGAGGCCCAGTATTTT.

The table lists this clonotype with a few counts. CDR3 protein: CASSHRRLKGLEDNEQFF. The CDR3 DNA reads TGCGCCAGCAGCCATCGGAGGCTAAAGGGGCTGGAGGACAATGAGCAGTTCTTC. The chain is built from TRBV4-1 and TRBJ2-1; possibly TRBD1 or TRBD2 for D (5 bases each). With 3 bases removed from V and 5 bases from J, the gap between germline ends came to 23 bases. Per germline, CDR1 MGHRA and CDR2 YSYEKL. CDR3 length: 18 amino acids.

This chain connects TRBV14 to TRBJ2-7; the match to TRBD2 covers 7 bases. Unmatched junction bases numbered 6, after V lost 2 bases and J lost 2 bases. The CDR3 extends over 15 amino acids. Germline CDR1 and CDR2: SGHDN and FVKESK. CDR3 protein: CASSQLLATTYEQYF. The CDR3 bases are TGTGCCAGCAGCCAACTACTAGCGACTACCTACGAGCAGTACTTC.

This clonotype was counted a few times. V is TRBV4-1 and J is TRBJ2-1; perhaps TRBD2 as D (6 bases). V gave up 0 bases and J gave up 15 bases, with 18 bases separating them. The CDR3 is made up of 14 amino acids. The V gene's germline CDR1 is MGHRA and CDR2 YSYEKL. CDR3 loop: CASSQDLGRVGLFF. The DNA of the CDR3 is TGCGCCAGCAGCCAAGATTTGGGCCGCGTGGGACTGTTCTTC.

This clonotype occurred once. This chain uses TRBV7-2 with TRBJ1-5, with TRBD1 matching over 8 bases. This CDR3 spans 16 amino acids. The junction had 5 bases not matched to a gene; V was cut back by 0 bases and J by 4 bases. Germline V gives CDR1 SGHTA, CDR2 FQGNSA. CDR3 amino acids: CASSLALQGGNQPQHF. The CDR3 DNA is TGTGCCAGCAGCTTAGCCTTACAGGGGGGAAATCAGCCCCAGCATTTT.

The V gene is TRBV29-1, the J gene TRBJ1-1; maybe TRBD1 (5 bases). Germline CDR1 SQVTM, CDR2 ANQGSEA. The length of the CDR3 is 11 residues. Trimming left V 7 bases short and J 4 bases short, with 10 bases between. The CDR3 DNA reads TGCAGCGGTCGGGACTTCACTGAAGCTTTCTTT. Amino acid sequence: CSGRDFTEAFF. The full variable domain, completed using reference TRBV29-1 and TRBJ1-1, is SAVISQKPSRDICQRGTSLTIQCQVDSQVTMMFWYRQQPGQSLTLIATANQGSEATYESGFVIDKFPISRPNLTFSTLTVSNMSPEDSSIYLCSGRDFTEAFFGQGTRLTVV.

This clonotype was observed many times. The J gene is TRBJ2-1, the V gene TRBV29-1, with unresolved D. Looked up from germline, CDR1 is SQVTM and CDR2 is ANQGSEA. Trimming stripped 6 bases from V and 10 bases from J, with 13 bases between. The CDR3 extends over 11 amino acids. For the CDR3, the DNA is TGCAGCGTCACAGACCTTGGGGAGCAGTTCTTC. It yields the protein CSVTDLGEQFF.

A few counts support this clonotype. The chain joins TRBV4-2 to TRBJ2-3; maybe TRBD2 (5 bases). The CDR3 has 15 amino acids. Looked up from germline, CDR1 is LGHNA and CDR2 is YNFKEQ. The V and J ends lost 0 bases and 4 bases respectively, with 11 bases between them. The CDR3 reads CASSQDEGVSDTQYF. The CDR3 nucleotides read TGTGCCAGCAGCCAAGACGAGGGAGTTTCAGATACGCAGTATTTT.

This clonotype was detected ten times or more. The V and J genes are TRBV11-2 and TRBJ1-4, with D possibly matching TRBD1 (6 bases). Between the trimmed V and J ends, which lost 6 bases and 7 bases, there was a span of 18 bases. There are 15 residues in the CDR3. Germline lookup yields CDR1 SGHAT and CDR2 FQNNGV. The CDR3 nucleotides read TGTGCCAGCAGAGCCGGGGGGCGCTCAGTTGAAAAACTGTTTTTT. Translated, it gives CASRAGGRSVEKLFF.

This clonotype turned up a few times. The J gene is TRBJ2-3, the V gene TRBV7-2, with D perhaps being TRBD1 or TRBD2 (5 bases each). The CDR3 loop spans 15 amino acids. Germline loops: CDR1 SGHTA, CDR2 FQGNSA. Trimming left V 4 bases short and J 4 bases short, with 15 bases between. The DNA for the CDR3 is TGTGCCAGCAGCTCCGGGCTCCCGGGGCCAGATACGCAGTATTTT. Its protein product is CASSSGLPGPDTQYF.

This clonotype was counted between two and nine times. The chain has TRBV2 and TRBJ1-3; TRBD1 might be the D (5 bases). The CDR3 contains 13 residues. Germline V lookup: CDR1 SNHLY, CDR2 FYNNEI. V lost 6 bases, J lost 0 bases, and 6 bases lay in between. The CDR3 spells CASRGDSGNTIYF. The CDR3 nucleotides are TGTGCCAGCAGAGGGGACTCTGGAAACACCATATATTTT.

The rearrangement joins TRBV20-1 to TRBJ2-7; TRBD1 or TRBD2 may be the D gene (5 bases each). In germline, CDR1 is DFQATT, CDR2 SNEGSKA (reference sequence). V lost 0 bases, J lost 6 bases, and 21 bases lay in between. This CDR3 is 16 amino acids long. The DNA of the CDR3 is TGCAGTGCTAGAGACTACTCCGGACCGGGTGGGGGCGAGCAGTACTTC. This translates into CSARDYSGPGGGEQYF.

This chain joins TRBV5-6 and TRBJ1-6; D is perhaps TRBD1 (5 bases). Trimming removed 3 bases at V and 2 bases at J, with 15 bases between. The germline CDR1 and CDR2 sequences are SGHDT and YYEEEE. CDR3 length equals 17 residues. The CDR3 spells CASSYRRQGPYNSPLHF. The CDR3 DNA reads TGTGCCAGCAGCTACCGAAGGCAGGGTCCCTATAATTCACCCCTCCACTTT.

The CDR3 region is CATSAQGNGGHEQYF. CDR3 DNA: TGTGCCACCAGTGCCCAGGGGAACGGCGGCCACGAGCAGTACTTC. The V call is TRBV24-1, the J call TRBJ2-7; a weak D match, TRBD1 (6 bases). Trimming removed 5 bases at V and 5 bases at J, with 18 bases between. Germline CDR1 reads KGHDR; CDR2 reads SFDVKD. This CDR3 is 15 amino acids long.